This TCR beta chain appears in the sequencing data of a study of T-cell reconstitution after alpha-beta-depleted transplantation in children. The germline V and J ends were trimmed by 4 bases and 2 bases, with 12 bases remaining between them. The CDR3 totals 14 residues. From germline, CDR1 is SGHRS and CDR2 YFSETQ. As it was prepared, the TCRbeta library received unique molecular identifiers. TCRdb re-called the PCR reads with MiXCR, one entry per CDR3 protein. The sample carries around 240,000 distinct CDR3 sequences, 9% to 10% recorded once. The rearrangement uses TRBV5-1 and TRBJ1-2, with TRBD1 as a possible D gene (6 bases). The sequence came from a human donor who donated a stem cell graft to a child with SCID. The specimen comprised PBMCs from the stem cell graft donor, sampled from the stem cell graft. DNA of the CDR3: TGCGCCAGCAGCGCGGACAGTATGAACTATGGCTACACCTTC. This sequence encodes CASSADSMNYGYTF.